One sample yielded the 18 T cell receptor beta chains listed below, sequenced in a study of cytomegalovirus exposure and HLA in healthy donors. PCR was performed using 60 Vbeta and 13 Jbeta primers. The data were produced by immunoSEQ multiplex PCR, yet TCRdb's version contains in-frame clones alone and is incomplete. The repertoire includes 180,000 or so clones, about 9% of them detected once, and 1% to 1.5% sits in the top ten. The sequenced material came from PBMCs. The receptors shown here come from a woman aged 25-40 years in good health and CMV-seropositive.

This clone was seen a few times. The chain couples TRBV7-2 to TRBJ1-1; maybe TRBD1 (5 bases). Germline CDR1 reads SGHTA; CDR2 reads FQGNSA. V was clipped by 3 bases and J by 9 bases, with 14 bases between them. The CDR3 is 13 amino acids. The CDR3 DNA reads TGTGCCAGCAGCTTGGGACTACCAAATAAAGCTTTCTTT. Residues: CASSLGLPNKAFF.

CDR3 sequence: CASGLAEAFF. For the CDR3, the DNA is TGTGCCAGCGGCCTGGCTGAAGCTTTCTTT. J is TRBJ1-1 and V is TRBV6-1; D remains ambiguous. The germline V and J ends were trimmed by 8 bases and 6 bases, with 7 bases remaining between them. The CDR3 consists of 10 residues. Germline CDR1 and CDR2: MNHNS and SASEGT.

The chain is built from TRBV10-3 and TRBJ1-2; no firm D call. The V gene's germline CDR1 is ENHRY and CDR2 SYGVKD. The V end lost 6 bases, the J end lost 6 bases, and 11 bases lay between the germline ends. The CDR3 sequence is 12 residues long. The CDR3 region is CAISPDMNGYTF. The CDR3 DNA reads as TGTGCCATCAGCCCAGACATGAATGGCTACACCTTC.

This clone has just a few counts. The V call is TRBV6-5, the J call TRBJ2-5, with 10 bases identical to TRBD1. Germline trimming cut 6 bases from V and 5 bases from J; bases unmatched to any gene: 9. CDR1 is MNHEY and CDR2 is SVGAGI in the germline V gene. This CDR3 spans 15 amino acids. CDR3 bases: TGTGCCAGCAGACCGACAGGGGGCAGGGGGGAGACCCAGTACTTC. Translated: CASRPTGGRGETQYF.

This clone was seen only a few times. The chain uses TRBV2 and TRBJ2-3; D possibly corresponds to TRBD1 (5 bases). Trimming removed 3 bases from V and 1 base from J, with 17 bases in between. CDR1 SNHLY and CDR2 FYNNEI come from the germline V gene. The CDR3 covers 17 residues. The CDR3 nucleotides are TGTGCCAGCAGTGAGAGTTGGGCAGGGTACCGCACAGATACGCAGTATTTT. Protein: CASSESWAGYRTDTQYF.

In its sample, this clone was seen a few times. The chain employs TRBV6-1 and TRBJ2-1; 7 bases match TRBD2. The CDR3 has 16 amino acids. Trimming at V came to 2 bases and at J to 1 base, leaving 5 bases not matched to a gene. Germline V CDR1 and CDR2: MNHNS, SASEGT. CDR3 nucleotide sequence: TGTGCCAGCAGTGAACAACCTAGCGGTTCCTACAATGAGCAGTTCTTC. It specifies CASSEQPSGSYNEQFF.

This clone was counted between two and nine times. Other nucleotide sequences in the sample specify the same CDR3. The genes are TRBV27 and TRBJ2-7, with 7 bases identical to TRBD2. Unmatched junction bases numbered 2, after V lost 0 bases and J lost 3 bases. Per germline, CDR1 MNHEY and CDR2 SMNVEV (reference sequence). CDR3 length: 14 amino acids. The CDR3 DNA reads as TGTGCCAGCAGTTTATCGCGGGGGAGCTACGAGCAGTACTTC. This sequence encodes CASSLSRGSYEQYF.

This clone was counted only a few times. The V and J genes are TRBV7-3 and TRBJ2-5; maybe TRBD2 (6 bases). CDR1 SGHTA and CDR2 FQGTGA come from the germline V gene. This CDR3 has 15 residues. The germline V and J ends were trimmed by 1 base and 1 base, with 10 bases remaining between them. The CDR3 loop reads CASSLNTSPQETQYF. CDR3 coding DNA: TGTGCCAGCAGCTTAAACACTAGCCCCCAAGAGACCCAGTACTTC.

In regard to this clone: Germline is not matched at one junction end, which may reflect a read error. This rearrangement joins TRBV6-5 to TRBJ1-4; D not resolved. In germline, CDR1 is MNHEY, CDR2 SVGAGI. The CDR3 runs 12 residues. The DNA for the CDR3 is TGTGCCAGCAGCACTTATAATGAAAGACTGTTTTTT. Translation gives CASSTYNERLFF.

The chain uses TRBV6-1 and TRBJ2-7; a weak D match, TRBD2 (5 bases). V lost 4 bases and J lost 0, with 19 bases in between. CDR3 size: 17 residues. Germline loops: CDR1 MNHNS, CDR2 SASEGT. CDR3 protein: CASSVMPTSTSSYEQYF. CDR3 bases: TGTGCCAGCAGTGTCATGCCGACTTCTACTAGCTCCTACGAGCAGTACTTC.

This chain joins TRBV7-9 and TRBJ1-2; D is possibly TRBD1 (5 bases). Germline assignment: CDR1 SEHNR and CDR2 FQNEAQ (reference sequence). The V and J ends lost 1 base and 8 bases respectively, with 11 bases between them. The CDR3 extends over 13 amino acids. CDR3 DNA: TGTGCCAGCAGCTTAGACGTCAGGGCGGGCTACACCTTC. Encoded protein: CASSLDVRAGYTF.

This clone was detected a few times. The rearrangement uses TRBV7-9 and TRBJ2-2; TRBD1 aligns across 10 bases. V dropped 2 bases and J dropped 3; count of bases not matched to a gene: 6. This CDR3 has 17 amino acids. Germline V gene sequence: CDR1 SEHNR, CDR2 FQNEAQ (reference sequence). The CDR3 sequence: CASSLIRTGGDTGELFF. The CDR3 DNA sequence: TGTGCCAGCAGCTTAATCAGGACAGGGGGGGACACCGGGGAGCTGTTTTTT.

This clone appeared a few times. The V and J genes are TRBV15 and TRBJ2-6; D perhaps matches TRBD2 (5 bases). The CDR3 loop spans 15 amino acids. Deletions cut 0 bases from V and 4 bases from J, with 7 bases between. Germline CDR1 reads LNHNV; CDR2 reads YYDKDF (reference sequence). The CDR3 region has the DNA TGTGCCACCAGCAGAGAGGGGAGAGGGGCCAACGTCCTGACTTTC. Amino acid sequence: CATSREGRGANVLTF.

This clone was detected a few times. The gene calls are TRBV6-6 and TRBJ1-2; TRBD1 agrees at 9 bases. From germline, CDR1 is MNHNY and CDR2 SVGAGI (reference sequence). V lost 8 bases, J lost 6 bases, and 4 bases stayed unmatched. This CDR3 region has 12 residues. The CDR3 loop is CASGQGKHGYTF. The CDR3 DNA follows: TGTGCCAGCGGACAGGGGAAACATGGCTACACCTTC.

The chain recombines TRBV7-6 with TRBJ1-1; TRBD1 aligns across 8 bases. V lost 5 bases and J lost 4; bases outside the gene matches: 9. This CDR3 contains 15 residues. Germline assignment: CDR1 SGHVS and CDR2 FNYEAQ. CDR3 loop: CASSPRDRGSTEAFF. Written as DNA, the CDR3 is TGTGCCAGCAGCCCCCGCGACAGGGGAAGCACTGAAGCTTTCTTT.

This clone was observed a few times. The rearrangement uses TRBV2 and TRBJ2-1; 9 nucleotides match TRBD2. The germline V gene encodes CDR1 SNHLY and CDR2 FYNNEI. The CDR3 spans 15 residues. Germline trimming cut 3 bases from V and 7 bases from J; bases unmatched to any gene: 7. Here the CDR3 DNA reads TGTGCCAGCAGTGAGACTGGGACTAGCTTTAATGAGCAGTTCTTC. This translates into CASSETGTSFNEQFF.

Only a few counts were recorded for this clone. The chain couples TRBV2 to TRBJ2-6, with a tentative D call TRBD2 (5 bases). The CDR3 has 13 amino acids. The V gene's germline CDR1 is SNHLY and CDR2 FYNNEI. The V gene lost 10 bases and the J gene lost 0 bases, with 7 bases spanning the gap. For the CDR3, the DNA is TGTGCCACCCGGGACTCTGGGGCCAACGTCCTGACTTTC. This sequence encodes CATRDSGANVLTF.

The gene calls are TRBV7-8 and TRBJ2-6; D is perhaps TRBD1 (6 bases). Germline values: CDR1 SGHVS, CDR2 FQNEAQ. V gave up 3 bases and J gave up 0 bases, with 24 bases separating them. There are 21 residues in the CDR3. CDR3: CASSFRRDTRATNSGANVLTF. CDR3 bases: TGTGCCAGCAGCTTTCGCCGGGACACCCGAGCCACGAACTCTGGGGCCAACGTCCTGACTTTC.